Many counts were recorded for the clone carrying this T cell receptor beta chain. This same CDR3 is encoded by further DNA sequences in the sample. The sample belongs to a study of shared clonotypes between healthy human individuals. Germline V CDR1 and CDR2: KGHSH, LQKENI. This CDR3 region has 12 residues. With 5 bases clipped from V and 6 bases from J, the junction kept 3 bases outside the gene matches. Here immunoSEQ multiplex PCR was the method, and the copy in TCRdb shows in-frame clones only, minus some. The table lists 550,000 to 700,000 clones, about 80% of them singletons, with around 1.8% in the top ten.

What was sequenced was memory CD4+ T cells sorted from blood. Sample subset: CD45RA-negative fraction. This TCR derives from a woman aged 25 to 45 in good health. The chain links TRBV18 to TRBJ2-7, with 8 bases that match TRBD1. CDR3 in DNA: TGTGCCAGCTCAAGACAGGGGCCCGAGCAGTACTTC. As protein: CASSRQGPEQYF.